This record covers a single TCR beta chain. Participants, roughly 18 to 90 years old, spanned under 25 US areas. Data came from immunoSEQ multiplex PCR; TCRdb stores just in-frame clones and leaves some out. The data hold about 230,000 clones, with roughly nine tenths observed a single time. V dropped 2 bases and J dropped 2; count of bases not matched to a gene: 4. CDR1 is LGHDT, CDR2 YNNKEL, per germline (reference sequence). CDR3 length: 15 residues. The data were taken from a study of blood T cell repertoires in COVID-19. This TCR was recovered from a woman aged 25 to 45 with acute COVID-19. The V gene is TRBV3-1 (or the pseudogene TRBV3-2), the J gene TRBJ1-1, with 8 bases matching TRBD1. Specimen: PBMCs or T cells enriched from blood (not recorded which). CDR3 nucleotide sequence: TGTGCCAGCAGCCAAAGGACAGGGATCAACACTGAAGCTTTCTTT. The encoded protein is CASSQRTGINTEAFF.